This T cell receptor (beta chain) derives from a study of regulatory T cells in long-lasting Graves disease. Arm-PCR with iRepertoire HTBI primers amplified the CDR3 regions for these TCR beta libraries. TCRdb redid the calling of the multiplex PCR reads with MiXCR, one entry per CDR3 protein. The table shows 450,000 to 600,000 distinct CDR3 sequences, with about 14% occurring only once. The time point denotes: newly diagnosed GD, antithyroid drugs for less than 3 months. Preparation of the TCR library used RNA extracted from PBMCs. The patients were drawn from one endocrinology department in Xi'an, China. The sample was also reused in another study, on T cells in Graves' hyperthyroidism and ophthalmopathy. That source adds: No ophthalmopathy progression within 18 months constituted stable Graves' hyperthyroidism. Any patient presenting with uncontrolled infection, other autoimmune disease, pregnancy or lactation was left out. Orbital computed tomography, thyroid ultrasound, serum thyroxine and TRAb, and clinical symptoms together informed the diagnoses.

The material was peripheral blood mononuclear cells (PBMCs), obtained at new diagnosis, from a patient treated with antithyroid drugs. The receptor's source is a man aged 25 to 40 with Graves disease.

For the CDR3, the DNA is TGTGCCAGCAGTCCGGGACAGGGCATAGAGACCCAGTACTTC. Protein: CASSPGQGIETQYF. The rearrangement uses TRBV27 and TRBJ2-5; TRBD1 agrees at 9 bases. V was clipped by 5 bases and J by 4 bases; unmatched bases: 5. Germline V gene sequence: CDR1 MNHEY, CDR2 SMNVEV (reference sequence). The CDR3 is 14 residues long.